This entry is about one T cell receptor (beta chain). This clonotype was observed many times. Its target antigen remains unknown. No qualities accompany the bases; no much larger clone lies one base away. The sample's time point, from its label and the paper: newly diagnosed GD, antithyroid drugs for less than 3 months. RNA was extracted from PBMCs in TRIzol for both TCR sequencing and RNA sequencing. The diagnosis of Graves' disease followed American Thyroid Association guidelines. Patients for the study were recruited at an endocrinology department in Xi'an, China. Each patient gave about 9.1 milliliters of peripheral blood, collected in an EDTA anticoagulant tube. Ficoll Paque Plus density gradient separation was used to isolate PBMCs, and no further T cell sorting was performed. RNA quality was checked with an Agilent 2100 Bioanalyzer and agarose gel, and concentration with a NanoDrop 2000. These data come from a study of regulatory T cells in long-lasting Graves disease (dated by TCRdb to the early 2020s). Turning to the overall study: Patients with newly diagnosed Graves' disease had been on antithyroid drugs for under 3 months. Persistent Graves' disease patients were compared with newly diagnosed Graves' disease patients by peripheral blood TCR sequencing and RNA sequencing. The study took place in China and was registered as a clinical trial. A total of around 35 samples underwent TCR sequencing: about 13 from persistent and around 20 from newly diagnosed Graves' disease patients.

General findings and caveats noted by the study authors: The study examined only peripheral blood because the primary lesion, thyroid tissue, could not be accessed. A larger number of public clonotypes was shared among persistent patients (more than 2,500) than among newly diagnosed patients (around 970). TRBV28, TRBJ1-2 and TRBJ2-5 were preferentially used in persistent disease, while TRBV20-1 and TRBJ2-1 were favored in newly diagnosed disease. As a limitation, the authors acknowledged that the small sample size may reduce accuracy. Sequencing and analysis were limited to the TCR beta chain. Compared with newly diagnosed patients, patients with persistent Graves' disease had lower TCR Shannon entropy and fewer highly expanded clones, which suggests clonal expansion.

The library was obtained by multiplex PCR. Sequencing used an Illumina HiSeq 4000. TCR beta libraries were built with iRepertoire HTBI primers and Arm-PCR amplification of CDR3 regions. PCR products were gel purified before sequencing. The source study handled its data this way. Gene usage analysis of CDR3 amino acid clonotypes relied on the roughly 60 TRBV and about 13 TRBJ segments identified across samples. COPE and FqMerger were used to merge filtered high-quality paired reads into contigs. BLAST was used to align contigs to IMGT TRBV, TRBD and TRBJ reference genes, and CDR3 was defined according to IMGT. Clonotypes above 0.1% frequency were classified as highly expanded clones. Shannon entropy was used to measure repertoire diversity, and the Gini coefficient was used to measure V-J evenness. A clonotype was considered public if more than one individual shared it. The public reads were quality trimmed at Q25 with fastp and then assembled into clones with MiXCR by TCRdb, keeping productive beta chains. Each entry merges the rows of one CDR3 protein and shows their most common DNA and genes. The V and J calls follow TCRdb's processing rather than the paper's. This sample gives some 490,000 distinct CDR3 sequences in total; about 12% of them show up just once. About 8.9% of the sample is taken by the ten largest.

The CDR3 spans 18 residues, from the cysteine through the phenylalanine. Only the CDR3 DNA is retained, 54 bases long and in frame from the first base. Clipping removes 1 base from V and 2 bases from J, with 7 as the unmatched junction base count. Reading the germline V gene gives CDR1 SGHTA and CDR2 FQGNSA. These records were also assigned to another study, of T cells in Graves' hyperthyroidism and ophthalmopathy. As noted in the second study: Stable Graves' hyperthyroidism was defined as no progression to ophthalmopathy during 18 months of follow-up. Hyperthyroidism patients were aged 18 to 65 years and newly diagnosed, with disease duration of less than 2 months. The study excluded patients with uncontrolled infections, other autoimmune diseases, pregnancy or lactation. Diagnoses were based on clinical symptoms, serum thyroxine and TRAb, thyroid ultrasound and orbital computed tomography. A first-round RT-PCR of the TCR CDR3 used the HTBI primer set with the Qiagen OneStep RT-PCR kit. Most expanded thyroid clonotypes (frequency above 0.001) were also detected in blood, suggesting blood repertoires may reflect thyroid immune responses. A 13 V-J signature model separated ophthalmopathy from stable hyperthyroidism, with roughly 88% sensitivity and about 81% specificity in cross-validation and 80%/75% in testing. During validation, the model predicted progression to ophthalmopathy a median of approximately 7 months ahead of onset, with around 71% sensitivity and 72.22% specificity. To identify distinguishing TCR V-J signatures, a discovery cohort of 100 patients was used, comprising 40 to 45 with Graves' ophthalmopathy and 57 with stable Graves' hyperthyroidism. Whether ophthalmopathy could be predicted prospectively was tested in an independent validation cohort made up of under 20 hyperthyroidism patients plus 17 patients who later progressed to ophthalmopathy. The approximately 100 discovery patients were randomly divided into training and test sets at a 7:3 ratio. In addition, the study compared T-cell repertoires in thyroid tissue and in blood from several Graves' hyperthyroidism patients. Following sampling, methimazole starting at 30 mg daily was given to hyperthyroidism patients, and high-dose intravenous methylprednisolone was given to ophthalmopathy patients. The libraries were constructed in a second round of multiplex PCR and then size-selected and purified. Paired-end sequencing of the libraries was performed with 100 bp reads on an Illumina HiSeq2000. SOAPnuke was used to process the raw data, removing reads that contained adapters or uncalled bases, had a mean Phred below 15, or lacked an exact match to the constant primer or identifier. COPE v1.2.5 was used to merge high-quality paired reads, and clonotypes were defined as unique nucleotide sequences. Clonotypes were aligned to IMGT TRBV, TRBD and TRBJ reference segments using MiTCR v1.1. Only V-J combinations with frequency above 0.0001, covering approximately 99% of repertoires, were analysed. The TCS score was defined as the ratio of F50 (clonal expansion) to E x V (chaos), calculated using BLOSUM62-based TCRdist between CDR3 peptides within each V-J. Welch's t-statistics and random forest reduced 500 to 650 V-J features to 10 to 15, which were used in a naive Bayes classifier (R e1071). No statistical method was used to set the sample size in advance, and investigators knew the group allocation. The paper describes TCR Vbeta CDR3 sequencing of 130 to 150 peripheral blood samples, made up of 40 to 45 ophthalmopathy patients, more than 70 hyperthyroidism patients and some 17 progressor patients.

This TCR was recovered from a woman aged 25-40 years with Graves disease. Donor details come from another sample of the same person, matched by shared clones. The V gene is TRBV7-2 and the J gene is TRBJ2-3; TRBD2 aligns with 12 central bases. The sample was peripheral blood mononuclear cells (PBMCs), taken at new diagnosis, from a patient treated with antithyroid drugs. CDR3 protein: CASSLVTSGRLTTDTQYF. The nucleotide sequence is given as TGTGCCAGCAGCTTAGTGACTAGCGGGAGATTGACCACAGATACGCAGTATTTT. The CDR3, completed at both ends by the reference TRBV7-2 and TRBJ2-3 genes, gives the full variable domain GAGVSQSPSNKVTEKGKDVELRCDPISGHTALYWYRQSLGQGLEFLIYFQGNSAPDKSGLPSDRFSAERTGGSVSTLTIQRTQQEDSAVYLCASSLVTSGRLTTDTQYFGPGTRLTVL.